This TCR beta chain was sequenced in a study of T cells after posttransplantation cyclophosphamide. Study results and caveats: Tissue-infiltrating T cells from skin or gut overlapped little with blood T cells.

A marrow graft followed busulfan-fludarabine conditioning, with cyclophosphamide on days +3 and +4. Germline trimming cut 1 base from V and 2 bases from J; bases unmatched to any gene: 8. The CDR3 sequence is 16 residues long. Germline values: CDR1 SQVTM, CDR2 ANQGSEA. This clone has ten or more counts. Its matching antigen is unknown. Only in-frame clones appear in the TCRdb table, and some are missing; sequencing was by immunoSEQ multiplex PCR. The specimen has more than 7,000 clones, none found just once. This TCR was sampled from a male patient younger than 45 who received an allogeneic stem cell transplant from an unrelated donor, was CMV-positive, and had acute and chronic GVHD. The graft donor may account for some of the T cells. This chain joins TRBV29-1 and TRBJ2-7; 10 nucleotides agree with TRBD1. This specimen was PBMCs, taken after an allogeneic stem cell transplant with post-transplant cyclophosphamide. The CDR3 region is CSVEVMGQGLTYEQYF. CDR3 DNA: TGCAGCGTTGAAGTCATGGGACAGGGGCTTACCTACGAGCAGTACTTC.